These 24 T cell receptor beta chains originate from one sample sequenced in a study of T cell responses to AZD1222 COVID-19 vaccine. The method was immunoSEQ multiplex PCR; TCRdb's version includes in-frame clones alone and lacks a portion of them. Here the sample spans approximately 69,000 clones, approximately 87% being singletons. This material consisted of peripheral blood, taken 28 days after the second AZD1222 dose. Source of these receptors: an adult who received the AZD1222 COVID-19 vaccine.

The gene calls are TRBV6-5 and TRBJ1-4, with D uncertain. The V and J ends lost 8 bases and 3 bases respectively, with 10 bases between them. The CDR3 is made up of 13 amino acids. CDR1 MNHEY and CDR2 SVGAGI come from the germline V gene. Here the CDR3 reads CASSGIPNEKLFF. In nucleotides, the CDR3 is TGTGCCAGCTCCGGGATCCCTAATGAAAAACTGTTTTTT.

J is TRBJ2-5 and V is TRBV6-5; D is ambiguous. Germline V gene sequence: CDR1 MNHEY, CDR2 SVGAGI. V lost 8 bases and J 3 bases, leaving 10 bases between the germline ends. The CDR3 runs to 12 residues. The DNA for the CDR3 is TGTGCCAGCGGTCGGCCCGAAGAGACCCAGTACTTC. Its protein is CASGRPEETQYF.

Only one count was recorded for this clone. The J gene is TRBJ2-5, the V gene TRBV5-1; no firm D call. The germline V gene has CDR1 SGHRS and CDR2 YFSETQ. The V end was cut by 4 bases, the J end by 1 base, with 8 bases between. This CDR3 spans 13 amino acids. CDR3 sequence reads: CASSLRVQETQYF. The CDR3 region has the DNA TGCGCCAGCAGCCTCAGAGTCCAAGAGACCCAGTACTTC. Full variable domain (outside the CDR3, taken from reference TRBV5-1 and TRBJ2-5): KAGVTQTPRYLIKTRGQQVTLSCSPISGHRSVSWYQQTPGQGLQFLFEYFSETQRNKGNFPGRFSGRQFSNSRSEMNVSTLELGDSALYLCASSLRVQETQYFGPGTRLLVL.

In this sample, this clone turned up a few times. The rearrangement links TRBV27 to TRBJ1-1; D perhaps matches TRBD1 (6 bases). This CDR3 has 15 residues. Germline V gene sequence: CDR1 MNHEY, CDR2 SMNVEV (reference sequence). Between the trimmed V and J ends, which lost 4 bases and 3 bases, there was a span of 15 bases. CDR3: CASSSVGQPYTEAFF. The CDR3 DNA follows: TGTGCCAGCAGTTCGGTTGGACAGCCCTACACTGAAGCTTTCTTT.

This sequence joins TRBV5-1 and TRBJ1-1, with no clear D. The V end lost 1 base, the J end lost 3 bases, and 13 bases lay between the germline ends. The CDR3 consists of 15 residues. CDR1 is SGHRS and CDR2 is YFSETQ in the germline V gene. The CDR3 DNA follows: TGCGCCAGCAGCTTGTTGGGCAGTTACGACACTGAAGCTTTCTTT. Translation gives CASSLLGSYDTEAFF.

This chain joins TRBV10-2 and TRBJ2-3; D could derive from TRBD1 or TRBD2 (5 bases each). The V gene lost 10 bases and the J gene lost 1 base, with 15 bases spanning the gap. Germline CDR1 and CDR2: WSHSY and SAAADI. This CDR3 is 14 amino acids long. The CDR3 protein is CATRPGPGTDTQYF. DNA of the CDR3: TGCGCCACCAGACCGGGACCCGGCACAGATACGCAGTATTTT.

This clone was seen a handful of times. The chain is built from TRBV28 and TRBJ2-5; no definite D call. The length of the CDR3 is 14 residues. Germline V gene data show CDR1 as MDHEN and CDR2 as SYDVKM. The V end was cut by 7 bases, the J end by 1 base, with 13 bases between. As DNA, the CDR3 is TGTGCCAGCAATGAACCCAACTCCCAAGAGACCCAGTACTTC. Amino acid sequence: CASNEPNSQETQYF. Full variable domain (missing parts from reference TRBV28 and TRBJ2-5): DVKVTQSSRYLVKRTGEKVFLECVQDMDHENMFWYRQDPGLGLRLIYFSYDVKMKEKGDIPEGYSVSREKKERFSLILESASTNQTSMYLCASNEPNSQETQYFGPGTRLLVL.

The rearrangement joins TRBV7-3 to TRBJ2-7, with a weak D call TRBD1 (5 bases). This CDR3 has 15 residues. Trimming took off 2 bases at V and 6 bases at J, with 17 bases between the two ends. Per the germline V gene, CDR1 is SGHTA and CDR2 is FQGTGA. CDR3: CASSLGGRAVSEQYF. The DNA of the CDR3 is TGTGCCAGCAGCTTAGGCGGCAGGGCGGTCTCCGAGCAGTACTTC.

The chain employs TRBV11-2 and TRBJ2-1, with 7 nucleotides matching TRBD1. V gave up 1 base and J gave up 3 bases; unmatched junction bases: 3. Germline V CDR1 and CDR2: SGHAT, FQNNGV. This CDR3 region has 15 residues. CDR3 residues: CASSLVQGYYNEQFF. CDR3 coding DNA: TGTGCCAGCAGCTTAGTACAGGGGTACTACAATGAGCAGTTCTTC.

The rearrangement links TRBV29-1 to TRBJ1-1; D call uncertain. The CDR3 has 11 residues. V lost 4 bases and J 4 bases, leaving 7 bases between the germline ends. In germline, CDR1 is SQVTM, CDR2 ANQGSEA. The CDR3 DNA is TGCAGCGTTGTCGGCGGCACTGAAGCTTTCTTT. This codes for CSVVGGTEAFF.

The V gene is TRBV2, the J gene TRBJ1-5; 7 bases are a match to TRBD1. The CDR3 is made up of 15 amino acids. Germline values: CDR1 SNHLY, CDR2 FYNNEI. J was trimmed by 3 bases and V by 7 bases; bases with no gene match: 9. This chain's CDR3 is CASNEGQVTNQPQHF. The CDR3 region has the DNA TGTGCCAGCAACGAAGGACAGGTAACCAATCAGCCCCAGCATTTT.

The J gene is TRBJ1-1, the V gene TRBV12-3 or TRBV12-4; D gene unclear. This CDR3 is 13 amino acids long. Trimming removed 3 bases at V and 8 bases at J, with 13 bases between. The CDR3 nucleotides read TGTGCCAGCAGTTTCCGCCAGACCGGGGAAGCTTTCTTT. Translation gives CASSFRQTGEAFF.

The chain joins TRBV14 to TRBJ2-3; D might be TRBD2 (5 bases). V lost 1 base and J lost 5, with 19 bases in between. Per the germline V gene, CDR1 is SGHDN and CDR2 is FVKESK. The CDR3 spans 17 residues. The CDR3 bases are TGTGCCAGCAGCCAAGGGTCAACTAGTTGGATGATAGATACGCAGTATTTT. It encodes CASSQGSTSWMIDTQYF.

J is TRBJ1-5 and V is TRBV19; no firm D call. This CDR3 region has 15 residues. Germline lookup yields CDR1 LNHDA and CDR2 SQIVND (reference sequence). The CDR3: CSSASGHTAVSPQHF. The DNA of the CDR3 is TGTAGTTCGGCCTCCGGCCATACTGCGGTGTCGCCCCAGCATTTT.

The chain links TRBV6-1 to TRBJ1-2, with D uncertain. Trimming removed 2 bases at V and 6 bases at J, with 13 bases between. The germline gives CDR1 MNHNS, CDR2 SASEGT. The CDR3 has 14 residues. The CDR3 bases are TGTGCCAGCAGTGAACGGGCAGATAGGAATGGCTACACCTTC. Its translation: CASSERADRNGYTF.

This chain joins TRBV19 and TRBJ2-3; D possibly corresponds to TRBD1 (6 bases). V was trimmed by 6 bases and J by 3 bases, leaving 13 bases between them. Germline lookup yields CDR1 LNHDA and CDR2 SQIVND (reference sequence). This CDR3 region has 14 residues. The CDR3 reads CASSTGQETDTQYF. For the CDR3, the DNA is TGTGCCAGTAGCACGGGACAAGAAACAGATACGCAGTATTTT.

This clone was observed a few times. This chain joins TRBV7-9 and TRBJ1-1; maybe TRBD1 (5 bases). Germline loops: CDR1 SEHNR, CDR2 FQNEAQ (reference sequence). Trimming removed 3 bases from V and 9 bases from J, with 11 bases in between. The CDR3 extends over 12 amino acids. The CDR3 DNA reads TGTGCCAGCAGCTTCAGCAGGGATCAAGCTTTCTTT. Translation: CASSFSRDQAFF.

V usage is TRBV19 and J usage is TRBJ2-7, with D possibly matching TRBD2 (6 bases). The CDR3 contains 15 residues. Germline assignment: CDR1 LNHDA and CDR2 SQIVND (reference sequence). The V end was cut by 2 bases, the J end by 3 bases, with 14 bases between. The CDR3 loop reads CASSILGQGGYEQYF. CDR3 nucleotides: TGTGCCAGTAGTATATTGGGGCAGGGAGGCTACGAGCAGTACTTC.

This clone was detected only a few times. The chain links TRBV2 to TRBJ1-5; 9 positions agree with TRBD1. The CDR3 has 14 residues. Germline V gene data show CDR1 as SNHLY and CDR2 as FYNNEI. V trimming: 8 bases; J trimming: 7 bases; junction bases outside the gene matches: 9. In DNA, the CDR3 is TGTGCCAGCCACCAGGGACAGGGCAGGCAGCCCCAGCATTTT. This gives the protein CASHQGQGRQPQHF.

This clone was counted between two and nine times. The V and J genes are TRBV30 and TRBJ1-6; no clear D. The length of the CDR3 is 12 residues. From germline, CDR1 is GTSNPN and CDR2 SVGIG (reference sequence). V dropped 5 bases and J dropped 7 bases, with 9 bases sitting between them. The CDR3 DNA reads as TGTGCCTGGCGGATGTGGAATTCACCCCTCCACTTT. This encodes CAWRMWNSPLHF.

The V gene is TRBV29-1, the J gene TRBJ1-3; D is undetermined. This CDR3 is built from 12 residues. The germline CDR1 and CDR2 sequences are SQVTM and ANQGSEA. V was trimmed by 6 bases and J by 4 bases, leaving 10 bases between them. This chain's CDR3 is CSVRTDGNTIYF. Written as DNA, the CDR3 is TGCAGCGTCCGGACTGACGGAAACACCATATATTTT.

This chain links TRBV13 with TRBJ2-2; no definite D call. Germline V gene lookup returns CDR1 PRHDT and CDR2 FYEKMQ (reference sequence). CDR3 length: 17 residues. Trimming left V 5 bases short and J 5 bases short, with 21 bases between. The CDR3 loop reads CASSPGHQSARTGELFF. For the CDR3, the DNA is TGTGCCAGCAGCCCGGGCCATCAATCGGCACGGACCGGGGAGCTGTTTTTT.

The gene calls are TRBV27 and TRBJ2-7; TRBD1 is a possible D gene (6 bases). The CDR3 length is 18 residues. Trimming removed 5 bases from V and 0 bases from J, with 23 bases in between. Germline-derived CDR1 and CDR2 are MNHEY and SMNVEV (reference sequence). The CDR3 nucleotides read TGTGCCAGCAGTGGACTTACTTTCCGCCGGGACAACTCCTACGAGCAGTACTTC. Amino acids: CASSGLTFRRDNSYEQYF.

This clone was detected once. This chain links TRBV11-3 with TRBJ1-2, with D uncertain. CDR3 length equals 14 residues. The V gene's germline CDR1 is SGHNT and CDR2 YENEEA. Trimming pared 3 bases from V and 0 bases from J, leaving 8 bases between. For the CDR3, the DNA is TGTGCCAGCAGCTTCAGGACGACTAACTATGGCTACACCTTC. Amino acids: CASSFRTTNYGYTF.